The entry that follows covers one TCR beta chain sequence. The target of this receptor is not known. The record has no base qualities; no much larger clone is one base away. The treatment or condition label, as the study defines it: approximately nine-day PBMC culture with coronavirus spike peptide pools or control peptides (ViraFEST assay). To expand antigen-specific T cells with peptide pools and then pick out the expanded clonotypes through TCR sequencing, the study relied on the ViraFEST assay. The positive SARS-CoV-2 PCR tests of the convalescent patients were dated from March to December 2020, before the Alpha, Beta and Delta variants emerged in the United States. PBMCs were cultured at around 2 million per well in IMDM supplemented with approximately 5.3% human AB serum and about 9.5 IU/ml IL-2, with 9.5 to 10 ug/ml peptide pools added. On days 3 and 7, half of the culture medium was replaced with fresh IL-2-containing medium. After approximately 10 days of culture, CD4+ T cells were isolated by negative selection using the EasySep CD4+ T cell isolation kit. PBMCs were separated from whole blood using Ficoll-Paque Plus gradient centrifugation and then either used fresh or cryopreserved at -140C. Triplicate wells were generally used for each culture condition.

Reading the germline V gene gives CDR1 KGHSH and CDR2 LQKENI. V is clipped by 0 bases and J by 2 bases, and the sequence between their germline boundaries is 7 bases long. The CDR3 has 15 amino acids, counting the end cysteine and phenylalanine. Only the CDR3 DNA is retained, 45 bases long and in frame from the first base. The library came from PCR. DNA from cultured CD4+ T cells underwent TCR sequencing with the Oncomine TCR Beta short-read assay at the Johns Hopkins FTIC core. The QIAamp micro DNA kit was used to extract genomic DNA from the cultured CD4+ T cells. Oncomine TCR Beta libraries made from cultured CD4+ T cells were pooled using unique dual indexes and sequenced on an Illumina iSeq 100. The authors' analysis ran thus. Non-productive sequences were removed, and CDR3s not starting with C, not ending with F or W, or shorter than 7 amino acids were discarded. Antigen-specific clonotypes were identified using the MANAFEST web application through comparison of peptide-stimulated wells with reference and other culture wells. An FDR below 0.05, an odds ratio above 5, and a productive frequency above 0.1% in at least two of three replicate wells were required for clones to be considered positive. Clonotypes that were significantly expanded in both SARS-CoV-2 spike wells and at least one common cold coronavirus spike condition were defined as cross-reactive. Levenshtein distances (stringdist) and unrooted phylogenetic trees (ape) in R version 3.6.1 were used to assess CDR3 homology. Using fastp trimming at Q25 and MiXCR clonotype assembly, TCRdb reanalyzed the public sequencing data and kept in-frame beta chains. Rows with a matching CDR3 protein are joined into one entry that keeps the most common DNA and genes. The V and J calls shown here were made by TCRdb, not taken from the authors' results. The sample table records roughly 10,000 distinct CDR3 sequences; 50% to 70% of these occur just once. Roughly a quarter of the sample is held by the ten biggest clonotypes.

This record comes from a study of vaccination and CD4 T cells after COVID-19 (dated by TCRdb to between 2021 and 2023). At the level of the whole study: Convalescent patients had a positive SARS-CoV-2 result on nasal swab PCR, and of these patients, several had mild disease and one had severe disease. Culture stimuli were overlapping spike peptide pools from SARS-CoV-2 and from the common cold coronaviruses HCoV-NL63, HCoV-OC43 and HCoV-229E. In roughly 11 COVID-19 convalescent patients and a few infection-naive healthy vaccine recipients, the spike-specific CD4+ TCR repertoire before mRNA vaccination was compared with the repertoire after mRNA vaccination. Post-vaccine blood samples were collected a median of about 72 days after the second vaccine dose, ranging from about 12 to 250 days. Six males and four females were included in the convalescent cohort, with two Hispanic individuals, seven Caucasians, two Asians and one multiracial person represented. In control cultures, a CEFX viral epitope pool was used as positive control, an HIV-1 Nef peptide pool was used as negative control, or no peptide was added. Each participant got two doses of either the Pfizer-BioNTech BNT162b2 vaccine (n=8) or the Moderna mRNA-1273 vaccine (n=2). Post-COVID blood samples from convalescent patients were collected a median of around 110 days after diagnosis, with a range of roughly 35 to 161 days. The investigation overall reported the following: In convalescent patients, a median around 90% of post-vaccine SARS-CoV-2-reactive clones were detected only after vaccination, and vaccine-specific priming was suggested by this finding. The median number of SARS-CoV-2-reactive clonotypes rose from fewer than 25 after infection to a few dozen after vaccination, but the change was not significant. Relatively few convalescent patients were included in the study, and early timepoints after natural infection were not analyzed. Nearly all vaccine-specific clones in convalescent patients (304 of 307) were mono-reactive for SARS-CoV-2 spike rather than cross-reactive with common cold coronaviruses.

The sample consisted of CD4+ T cells from blood, cultured in vitro. The rearrangement joined TRBV18 to TRBJ2-2; tentative D gene TRBD2, with 5 bases matching. The TCR sequence derives from a human donor who had recovered from COVID-19. The CDR3 is CASSPPRGNTGELFF. In nucleotide form, the sequence is TGTGCCAGCTCACCACCCCGGGGTAACACCGGGGAGCTGTTTTTT.